This T cell receptor (beta chain) was identified during a study of T cells after posttransplantation cyclophosphamide. Study conclusions and caveats: Donor-recipient repertoire similarity was low at 1-2 months, rising over year one. Skin or GI-infiltrating T cells shared few TRB sequences with blood. TRB clonality was highly associated with recipient CMV seropositivity and reactivation.

Here immunoSEQ multiplex PCR was the method, and the copy in TCRdb shows in-frame clones only, minus some. The data show fewer than 25,000 clones, approximately 87% seen once. This clone was recorded only once. No antigen is known for it. Treatment was busulfan-fludarabine conditioning, a marrow graft, and cyclophosphamide on days +3 and +4. The V and J ends lost 5 bases and 6 bases, in that order; junction bases with no gene match: 9. The length of the CDR3 is 15 residues. Germline V gene data show CDR1 as MNHEY and CDR2 as SMNVEV (reference sequence). This clonotype originated in a female patient between 30 and 40 years old who received an allogeneic stem cell transplant from an unrelated donor, was CMV-positive, and had no GVHD. Some T cells may be graft donor cells. The material was PBMCs, obtained after allogeneic stem cell transplant with posttransplant cyclophosphamide. The rearrangement uses TRBV27 and TRBJ1-2; 10 positions agree with TRBD1. As DNA, the CDR3 is TGTGCCAGCAGTGGCCGGGACAGGGGACATCATGGCTACACCTTC. This sequence encodes CASSGRDRGHHGYTF.